This T cell receptor beta chain was captured in a study of CD8 T cells in Susac syndrome. The junction had 6 bases not matched to a gene; V was cut back by 5 bases and J by 6 bases. This CDR3 comprises 14 residues. Germline V gene lookup returns CDR1 MDHEN and CDR2 SYDVKM. An input of about 0.5 to 1 ug of RNA was subjected to reverse transcription using random hexamers. TCRdb passed the immunoSEQ multiplex PCR reads through MiXCR, listing each CDR3 protein once. The sample shows about 120,000 distinct CDR3 sequences, around 94% of them seen only once. Sequencing of TCR beta, carried out with a high-throughput approach, was applied to CD8+ and CD4+ T cells from the blood.

The clonotype originates from a human donor in good health. The sequenced sample was CD4+ T cells from PBMCs. The chain uses TRBV28 and TRBJ1-5; 8 bases line up with TRBD1. The CDR3 loop is CASSQGQGRQPQHF. CDR3 DNA sequence: TGTGCCAGCAGTCAAGGACAGGGACGTCAGCCCCAGCATTTT. Together with reference TRBV28 and TRBJ1-5, the CDR3 gives the full variable domain: DVKVTQSSRYLVKRTGEKVFLECVQDMDHENMFWYRQDPGLGLRLIYFSYDVKMKEKGDIPEGYSVSREKKERFSLILESASTNQTSMYLCASSQGQGRQPQHFGDGTRLSIL.